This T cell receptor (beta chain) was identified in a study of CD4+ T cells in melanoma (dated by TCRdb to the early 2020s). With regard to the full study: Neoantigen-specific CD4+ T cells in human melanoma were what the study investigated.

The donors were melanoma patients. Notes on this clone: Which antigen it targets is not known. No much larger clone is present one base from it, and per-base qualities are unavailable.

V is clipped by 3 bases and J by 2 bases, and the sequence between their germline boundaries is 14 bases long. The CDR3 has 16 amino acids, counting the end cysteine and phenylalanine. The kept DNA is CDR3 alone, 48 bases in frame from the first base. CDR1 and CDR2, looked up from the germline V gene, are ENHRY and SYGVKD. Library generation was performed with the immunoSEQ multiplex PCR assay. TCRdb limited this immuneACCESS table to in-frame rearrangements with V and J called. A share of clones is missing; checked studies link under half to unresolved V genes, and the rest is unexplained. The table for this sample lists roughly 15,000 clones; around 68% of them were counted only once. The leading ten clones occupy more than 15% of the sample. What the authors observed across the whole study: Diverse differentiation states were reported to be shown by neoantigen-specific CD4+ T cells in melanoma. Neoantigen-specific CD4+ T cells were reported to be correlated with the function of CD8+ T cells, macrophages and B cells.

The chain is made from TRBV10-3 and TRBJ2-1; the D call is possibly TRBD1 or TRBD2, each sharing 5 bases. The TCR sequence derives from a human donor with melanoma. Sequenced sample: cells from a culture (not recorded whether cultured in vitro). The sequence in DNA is TGTGCCATCAGTGAAGGGACCGGAGCCGCCTACAATGAGCAGTTCTTC. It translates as CAISEGTGAAYNEQFF.